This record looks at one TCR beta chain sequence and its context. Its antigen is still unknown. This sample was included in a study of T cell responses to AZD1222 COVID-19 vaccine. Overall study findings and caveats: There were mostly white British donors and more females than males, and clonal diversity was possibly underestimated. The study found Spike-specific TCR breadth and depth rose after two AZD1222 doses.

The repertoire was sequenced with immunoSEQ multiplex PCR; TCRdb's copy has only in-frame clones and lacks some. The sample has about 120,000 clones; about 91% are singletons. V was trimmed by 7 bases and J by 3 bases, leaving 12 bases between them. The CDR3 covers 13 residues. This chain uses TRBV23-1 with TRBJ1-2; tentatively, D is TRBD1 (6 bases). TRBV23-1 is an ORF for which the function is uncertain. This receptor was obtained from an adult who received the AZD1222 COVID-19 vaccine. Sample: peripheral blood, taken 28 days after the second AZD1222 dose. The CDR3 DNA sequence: TGCGCCAGCAAGACAGGACCCCACTATGGCTACACCTTC. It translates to CASKTGPHYGYTF.